This T cell receptor (delta chain) emerged from a study of gamma-delta chains in newborns, infants, children. Across the study: Microbial exposure reportedly drives polyclonal innate γδ T cell expansion after birth.

TCRdb reprocessed the reads using CATT. Of 10,000 or so delta-chain clones in the sample, 20% to 25% are singletons; the top ten hold 4% to 5.5%. The germline CDR1 and CDR2 sequences are GEAIGNYY and EKD. The J segment lost 0 bases and the V segment lost 0 bases, leaving 3 bases of the junction unmatched. The CDR3 extends over 18 amino acids. The chain joins TRDV2 to TRDJ3, with TRDD3 matching over 8 bases. The sequenced sample was blood. This clonotype was obtained from a child who was a newborn, infant or young child, either healthy, febrile or measles-vaccinated (not recorded which). The CDR3 sequence is CACDTAGGNSWDTRQMFF. The DNA for the CDR3 is TGTGCCTGTGACACCGCTGGGGGAAACTCCTGGGACACCCGACAGATGTTTTTC.